This entry is about one TCR beta chain. What it binds is unknown. Produced via immunoSEQ multiplex PCR; TCRdb's table is partial and in-frame only. The sample gives 80,000 to 130,000 clones, just under 90% of which show up once; 3% to 3.5% is in the top ten. This sample is drawn from a study of T cell responses to AZD1222 COVID-19 vaccine. Study as a whole: Doses given second, at about 4 or about 12 weeks, were pooled. Study-wide points: The study found vaccine-associated CD4 TCRs spanning spike, dominant at 160-218 and 743-854. It should be noted that donors were predominantly white British and more often female, and clonal diversity was possibly underestimated.

This CDR3 has 14 residues. Germline assignment: CDR1 KGHSH and CDR2 LQKENI. V lost 4 bases, J lost 7 bases, and 3 bases stayed unmatched. This TCR was recovered from an adult in good health. Sequences were derived from peripheral blood, sampled on day 0 of AZD1222 vaccination. This rearrangement joins TRBV18 to TRBJ1-6; 8 nucleotides line up with TRBD1. Here the CDR3 DNA reads TGTGCCAGCTCACTACAGGGGGTAAATTCACCCCTCCACTTT. Amino acids: CASSLQGVNSPLHF.